Each of the 9 T cell receptor beta chains below was sequenced from the same sample in a study of OX40 agonist ivuxolimab in advanced cancers. Clones were read by immunoSEQ multiplex PCR, and TCRdb kept only the in-frame ones, dropping some. The sample contains tens of thousands of clones, around 88% of which appear only once. The sequenced sample was CD4+ or CD8+ T cells sorted from blood, obtained in a trial of the OX40 agonist ivuxolimab. The receptor source for this set is an adult with an advanced solid tumor such as melanoma, head and neck, liver or kidney cancer.

The gene calls are TRBV6-5 and TRBJ2-1, with D perhaps TRBD2 (6 bases). CDR1 and CDR2 (germline): MNHEY, SVGAGI. The length of the CDR3 is 14 residues. The germline V and J ends were trimmed by 2 bases and 7 bases, with 12 bases remaining between them. For the CDR3, the DNA is TGTGCCAGCAGTTACGCTCGAGGAGGGAATGAGCAGTTCTTC. As protein: CASSYARGGNEQFF.

This clone was counted a few times. The V call is TRBV5-6, the J call TRBJ2-7; the D gene is possibly TRBD1 (6 bases). CDR3 size: 15 residues. Trimming removed 6 bases at V and 0 bases at J, with 16 bases between. Germline CDR1 reads SGHDT; CDR2 reads YYEEEE. In nucleotides, the CDR3 is TGTGCCAGCAATCTATGGACAGCTATCTCCTACGAGCAGTACTTC. Its translation is CASNLWTAISYEQYF.

The V and J genes are TRBV19 and TRBJ2-1; the match to TRBD2 covers 11 bases. This CDR3 is 17 amino acids long. The junction had 8 bases not matched to a gene; V was cut back by 7 bases and J by 0 bases. The germline CDR1 and CDR2 sequences are LNHDA and SQIVND (reference sequence). CDR3 nucleotide sequence: TGTGCCAGTACCCTCGGGACTAGCGGAAGCTCCTACAATGAGCAGTTCTTC. It specifies CASTLGTSGSSYNEQFF.

The CDR3 DNA sequence: TGTGCCAGCAGCTTTCACGCCGGGACAGCCATTTCCTCTGGAAACACCATATATTTT. This encodes CASSFHAGTAISSGNTIYF. V gene TRBV28 combines with J gene TRBJ1-3, with 7 nucleotides matching TRBD1. This CDR3 is built from 19 residues. V gave up 6 bases and J gave up 0 bases; unmatched junction bases: 17. The germline gives CDR1 MDHEN, CDR2 SYDVKM. The full variable domain, completed using reference TRBV28 and TRBJ1-3, is DVKVTQSSRYLVKRTGEKVFLECVQDMDHENMFWYRQDPGLGLRLIYFSYDVKMKEKGDIPEGYSVSREKKERFSLILESASTNQTSMYLCASSFHAGTAISSGNTIYFGEGSWLTVV.

The chain uses TRBV2 and TRBJ2-5, with unresolved D. Trimming took 4 bases from V and 1 from J, leaving 7 bases between them. The CDR3 totals 13 residues. In germline, CDR1 is SNHLY, CDR2 FYNNEI. The CDR3 is CASSGQPQETQYF. In DNA, the CDR3 is TGTGCCAGCAGTGGGCAGCCCCAAGAGACCCAGTACTTC.

DNA of the CDR3: TGTGCCAGTAGTATAGACGCCGTGAACTCCGAGACGAATGAAAAACTGTTTTTT. Its translation: CASSIDAVNSETNEKLFF. The chain is built from TRBV19 and TRBJ1-4; no clear D. V lost 0 bases, J lost 5 bases, and 19 bases lay in between. Per germline, CDR1 LNHDA and CDR2 SQIVND (reference sequence). This CDR3 has 18 residues.

This sequence joins TRBV27 and TRBJ1-5, with D hard to call. Trimming left V 8 bases short and J 2 bases short, with 16 bases between. The CDR3 is 15 residues long. Germline V gene sequence: CDR1 MNHEY, CDR2 SMNVEV (reference sequence). CDR3 in DNA: TGTGCCAGCTCGTCCCAGGTTAGTGGCAATCAGCCCCAGCATTTT. This gives the protein CASSSQVSGNQPQHF.

The J gene is TRBJ2-7, the V gene TRBV5-1, with TRBD1 matching 7 bases. Looked up from germline, CDR1 is SGHRS and CDR2 is YFSETQ. This CDR3 has 14 amino acids. Losses at the gene ends were 9 bases for V and 4 bases for J; bases not matched to a gene: 13. The DNA for the CDR3 is TGCGCCACCTCGACCGGGACAGAGGGGTACGAGCAGTACGTC. Amino acid sequence: CATSTGTEGYEQYV.

This clone was observed a handful of times. In DNA, the CDR3 is TGTGCCAGCAGCTGGGGCGGGGCCGATACGCAGTATTTT. Translating it yields CASSWGGADTQYF. This chain joins TRBV5-6 and TRBJ2-3; a possible D gene is TRBD2 (6 bases). There are 13 residues in the CDR3. Germline loops: CDR1 SGHDT, CDR2 YYEEEE. The V gene lost 3 bases and the J gene lost 6 bases, with 11 bases spanning the gap.